These T cell receptor beta chains were read from a single sample in a study of cytomegalovirus exposure and HLA in healthy donors. Profiling relied on immunoSEQ multiplex PCR, and the TCRdb table lists in-frame clones only, not all of them. Among about 360,000 clones, 86% were seen once, and the ten largest hold roughly 0.8%. Specimen: PBMCs. The origin of the receptors is a woman under 30 in good health and CMV-seronegative. Both conserved end residues are part of each CDR3. The D gene is left open where the match is weak. Clone size is given for some rows only: seen once, a few or many times, or a class if the clone is expanded.

TRBV2	TRBJ1-6	.	.	TGTGCCAGCAGATGGACAGTGGGAGGGGACTCCTATAATTCACCCCTCCACTTT	CASRWTVGGDSYNSPLHF
TRBV5-4	TRBJ2-1	.	TRBD1	TGTGCCAGCAGCGGACCGGGACAGGGGCGAGGATACTACAATGAGCAGTTCTTC	CASSGPGQGRGYYNEQFF
TRBV4-1	TRBJ2-5	once	.	TGCGCCAGCAGCCCCCTCCTTTTAGAGACCCAGTACTTC	CASSPLLLETQYF
TRBV11-2	TRBJ2-7	.	TRBD2	TGTGCCAGCAGCCCATTGGGACTAGCATACGAGCAGTACTTC	CASSPLGLAYEQYF
TRBV5-4	TRBJ1-1	once	.	TGTGCCAGCAGCTTGGCCATGGGGAGCACTGAAGCTTTCTTT	CASSLAMGSTEAFF
TRBV6-4	TRBJ2-1	.	.	TGTGCCAGCAGTGACGGGGCTAGCGCCTACAATGAGCAGTTCTTC	CASSDGASAYNEQFF
TRBV18	TRBJ2-2	.	.	TGTGCCAGCACCCCAGGCTCCTACACCGGGGAGCTGTTTTTT	CASTPGSYTGELFF
TRBV2	TRBJ2-5	.	TRBD2	TGTGCCAGCAGGGGACCTATTCGGACTAGCGGGATGTACCAAGAGACCCAGTACTTC	CASRGPIRTSGMYQETQYF
TRBV6-1	TRBJ1-1	.	.	TGTGCCAGCAGTGAGATGACACAGCTGAACACTGAAGCTTTCTTT	CASSEMTQLNTEAFF
TRBV19	TRBJ2-3	.	TRBD2	TGTGCCAGTAGTATCGACCGGACTAGCGGGGAACCTAGCACAGATACGCAGTATTTT	CASSIDRTSGEPSTDTQYF
TRBV9	TRBJ2-7	.	.	TGTGCCAGCAGCGTAGAGGATAGCGGCGTGTACGAGCAGTACTTC	CASSVEDSGVYEQYF